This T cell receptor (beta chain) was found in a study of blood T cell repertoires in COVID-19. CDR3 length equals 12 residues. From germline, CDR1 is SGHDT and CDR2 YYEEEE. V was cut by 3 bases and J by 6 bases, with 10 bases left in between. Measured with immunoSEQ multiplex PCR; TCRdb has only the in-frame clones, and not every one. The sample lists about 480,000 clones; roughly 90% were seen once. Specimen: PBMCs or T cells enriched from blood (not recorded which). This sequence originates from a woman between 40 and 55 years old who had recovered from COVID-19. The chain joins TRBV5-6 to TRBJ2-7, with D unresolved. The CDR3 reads CASSWAFGEQYF. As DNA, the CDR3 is TGTGCCAGCAGCTGGGCCTTTGGCGAGCAGTACTTC.